This TCR beta chain stems from a study of technical replicates of blood from a few donors. With 4 bases removed from V and 2 bases from J, the gap between germline ends came to 11 bases. This CDR3 region has 14 residues. Germline CDR1 SGHNT, CDR2 YYREEE (reference sequence). The repertoire was sequenced with immunoSEQ multiplex PCR; TCRdb's copy has only in-frame clones and lacks some. Here the sample spans roughly 79,000 clones, 95% to 96% being singletons. V is TRBV5-4 and J is TRBJ2-3; D may be TRBD1 (5 bases). This clonotype was sampled from a human donor in good health. Sequenced material: T cells isolated from PBMCs. CDR3 nucleotides: TGTGCCAGCAGCACCCCGACAGACACAGATACGCAGTATTTT. Its translation: CASSTPTDTDTQYF.